A selection of T cell receptor beta chains follows, all from one sample in a study of T-cell reconstitution after alpha-beta-depleted transplantation in children. From the PCR reads, TCRdb called clonotypes with MiXCR, one entry per CDR3 protein. The data hold 350,000 to 500,000 distinct CDR3 sequences, with around two fifths observed a single time. Sequences were derived from PBMCs, sampled before TCRalphabeta/CD19-depleted stem cell transplant. These receptors all come from a girl aged 2 to 9 with aplastic anemia, due to receive a stem cell transplant. Both conserved end residues are part of each CDR3. A D gene is named only where the DNA matches it firmly. Clone size is stated in some rows and not others, as once, few, many or a class when expanded.

cdr3_aa cdr3_nt j_call clone_size v_call d_call
CAIRGQGANQPQHF TGTGCCATCAGGGGTCAGGGGGCTAATCAGCCCCAGCATTTT TRBJ1-5 many TRBV10-3 TRBD1
CASRMTGGASGYTF TGTGCCAGCAGAATGACAGGGGGCGCGAGTGGCTACACCTTC TRBJ1-2 NA TRBV6-1 TRBD1
CASSSRGAGANVLTF TGTGCCAGCAGTTCCAGGGGGGCTGGGGCCAACGTCCTGACTTTC TRBJ2-6 many TRBV12-3/TRBV12-4 NA
CSAWDTRELSYEQYF TGCAGTGCTTGGGACACCCGCGAACTCTCCTACGAGCAGTACTTC TRBJ2-7 few TRBV20-1 NA
CASSLTGWITGELFF TGTGCCAGCAGTTTAACAGGGTGGATTACCGGGGAGCTGTTTTTT TRBJ2-2 medium-sized TRBV27 NA
CSARVASGFSYNEQFF TGCAGTGCTAGAGTGGCTAGCGGCTTTTCCTACAATGAGCAGTTCTTC TRBJ2-1 few TRBV20-1 TRBD2
CSAWTGLGYEQYF TGCAGTGCTTGGACTGGCCTGGGCTACGAGCAGTACTTC TRBJ2-7 NA TRBV20-1 NA
CASSNGGLAREQYF TGCGCCAGCAGCAACGGAGGACTAGCGAGGGAGCAGTACTTC TRBJ2-7 few TRBV5-1 TRBD2
CASSNQGGSTDTQYF TGTGCCAGCAGCAATCAAGGGGGTTCGACAGATACGCAGTATTTT TRBJ2-3 NA TRBV7-3 NA
CASSLESGPYNEQFF TGTGCCAGCAGCTTAGAGAGCGGGCCCTACAATGAGCAGTTCTTC TRBJ2-1 NA TRBV7-8 NA
CASSPTGRSAGYTF TGTGCCAGCAGTCCGACGGGACGGTCGGCTGGCTACACCTTC TRBJ1-2 NA TRBV12-3/TRBV12-4 NA
CSAKRQGGKYEQYF TGCAGTGCTAAACGACAGGGTGGGAAATACGAGCAGTACTTC TRBJ2-7 NA TRBV20-1 TRBD1
CASSLTSAQETQYF TGTGCCAGCAGTTTGACTAGCGCTCAAGAGACCCAGTACTTC TRBJ2-5 many TRBV7-2 TRBD2
CSVDGGDYNEQFF TGCAGCGTTGATGGCGGGGATTACAATGAGCAGTTCTTC TRBJ2-1 NA TRBV29-1 NA
CASSHRTGRQADTQYF TGTGCCAGCAGCCATCGGACAGGTCGACAGGCGGATACGCAGTATTTT TRBJ2-3 NA TRBV7-6 TRBD1
CASSLMGTRGNEQFF TGTGCCAGCAGCTTGATGGGGACGCGTGGGAATGAGCAGTTCTTC TRBJ2-1 NA TRBV5-6 NA
CASSTTGRIYTEAFF TGTGCCAGCAGCACTACAGGGAGGATTTACACTGAAGCTTTCTTT TRBJ1-1 once TRBV7-9 NA
CSARRREGTDTQYF TGCAGTGCTAGGCGGCGGGAGGGTACAGATACGCAGTATTTT TRBJ2-3 NA TRBV20-1 TRBD2
CASSFGSYNEQFF TGTGCCAGCAGCTTCGGGTCCTACAATGAGCAGTTCTTC TRBJ2-1 many TRBV12-3/TRBV12-4 NA
CASSQELRGLAGLGTQYF TGCGCCAGCAGCCAAGAGTTGCGGGGGCTAGCGGGGCTTGGTACGCAGTATTTT TRBJ2-3 NA TRBV4-3 TRBD2
CASRVRVNTEAFF TGTGCCAGCAGAGTCAGGGTGAACACTGAAGCTTTCTTT TRBJ1-1 NA TRBV6-1 NA
CASSLSGGAGGADEQFF TGTGCCAGCAGTCTAAGCGGGGGGGCCGGAGGGGCGGATGAGCAGTTCTTC TRBJ2-1 few TRBV6-1 TRBD2
CASSPELPVYNEQFF TGTGCCAGCAGCCCCGAACTGCCGGTCTACAATGAGCAGTTCTTC TRBJ2-1 NA TRBV2 NA
CASSPWTSGRNNEQFF TGCGCCAGCAGCCCTTGGACTAGCGGGAGGAATAATGAGCAGTTCTTC TRBJ2-1 few TRBV4-1 TRBD2
CASSPSDPREQYF TGCGCCAGCAGCCCATCGGACCCTCGCGAGCAGTACTTC TRBJ2-7 many TRBV5-1 NA
CASSSDRGSSYEQYF TGTGCCAGCAGTTCGGACAGGGGGAGCTCCTACGAGCAGTACTTC TRBJ2-7 many TRBV6-5 TRBD1
CASNPVPYSNQPQHF TGTGCCAGCAATCCAGTTCCGTATAGCAATCAGCCCCAGCATTTT TRBJ1-5 few TRBV6-1 NA
CASSIAQMNTEAFF TGTGCCAGTAGTATAGCACAGATGAACACTGAAGCTTTCTTT TRBJ1-1 few TRBV19 NA
CAGGLRQGFYGYTF TGTGCCGGGGGGTTGAGACAGGGCTTCTATGGCTACACCTTC TRBJ1-2 NA TRBV5-4 TRBD1
CSASPEINEKLFF TGCAGTGCTAGCCCGGAGATCAATGAAAAACTGTTTTTT TRBJ1-4 many TRBV20-1 NA
CATRPVQRERDEQFF TGTGCCACCCGTCCCGTCCAGCGGGAGAGGGATGAGCAGTTCTTC TRBJ2-1 NA TRBV12-3/TRBV12-4 TRBD2
CASSSGQGPETQYF TGCGCCAGCAGCTCGGGACAGGGGCCGGAGACCCAGTACTTC TRBJ2-5 NA TRBV5-1 TRBD1
CSGQDRATEAFF TGCAGCGGGCAGGACAGGGCCACTGAAGCTTTCTTT TRBJ1-1 many TRBV29-1 TRBD1
CSAQGLAGLTDTQYF TGCAGTGCCCAGGGACTAGCGGGCCTCACAGATACGCAGTATTTT TRBJ2-3 many TRBV20-1 TRBD2
CSALPPDRGSYEQYF TGCAGTGCTCTTCCTCCTGACAGGGGCTCCTACGAGCAGTACTTC TRBJ2-7 many TRBV20-1 TRBD1
CASSLMAASSYNEQFF TGTGCCAGCAGCTTAATGGCAGCTAGCTCCTACAATGAGCAGTTCTTC TRBJ2-1 NA TRBV7-3 NA
CSARLGGVYEQYF TGCAGTGCTAGACTCGGGGGGGTTTACGAGCAGTACTTC TRBJ2-7 NA TRBV20-1 TRBD2
CASSEAGIGELFF TGTGCCAGCAGTGAAGCGGGTATCGGGGAGCTGTTTTTT TRBJ2-2 NA TRBV2 NA
CASSPMAGLAYNEQFF TGTGCCAGCAGCCCAATGGCGGGACTAGCCTACAATGAGCAGTTCTTC TRBJ2-1 many TRBV7-8 TRBD2
CASTSSAGDTQYF TGTGCCAGCACCTCTTCGGCGGGGGATACGCAGTATTTT TRBJ2-3 NA TRBV27 NA
CASSWVGQGTDPYEQYF TGTGCCAGCAGCTGGGTTGGCCAAGGGACTGACCCCTACGAGCAGTACTTC TRBJ2-7 NA TRBV7-8 NA
CSASPRLAGGSNIQYF TGCAGTGCTAGTCCCCGGCTAGCGGGGGGTTCAAACATTCAGTACTTC TRBJ2-4 few TRBV20-1 TRBD2
CASSSGTGRKLFF TGTGCCAGCAGCTCCGGGACAGGGAGAAAACTGTTTTTT TRBJ1-4 NA TRBV7-9 TRBD1
CASSVKPPIYGGLTDTQYF TGTGCCAGCAGCGTAAAACCCCCGATTTACGGGGGCCTCACAGATACGCAGTATTTT TRBJ2-3 few TRBV7-3 NA
CASSQDPGEQYF TGTGCCAGCAGCCAAGATCCCGGCGAGCAGTACTTC TRBJ2-7 many TRBV3-1 NA
CASSKAGFLHEQYF TGTGCCAGCAGCAAAGCGGGGTTTCTGCACGAGCAGTACTTC TRBJ2-7 many TRBV21-1 NA
CASRPTLGGNTIYF TGTGCCAGCAGGCCTACCTTGGGAGGAAACACCATATATTTT TRBJ1-3 NA TRBV2 NA
CASSFGQGREQYF TGCGCCAGCAGCTTCGGACAGGGACGCGAGCAGTACTTC TRBJ2-7 NA TRBV5-1 TRBD1
CSASRDDGGEKLFF TGCAGTGCTAGCCGGGACGACGGAGGGGAAAAACTGTTTTTT TRBJ1-4 NA TRBV20-1 NA
CASSPERASWAKNIQYF TGTGCCAGCAGTCCCGAGAGAGCCTCCTGGGCCAAAAACATTCAGTACTTC TRBJ2-4 few TRBV6-1 NA
CSANDGPF TGCAGTGCTAACGACGGCCCCTTC TRBJ1-2 NA TRBV20-1 NA
CASSPLLGTLSGKNEQFF TGTGCCAGCAGCCCCCTACTTGGTACCCTTAGCGGGAAGAATGAGCAGTTCTTC TRBJ2-1 NA TRBV11-2 TRBD2
CASSPRQGRTDTQYF TGTGCCAGCAGTCCCCGACAGGGGCGTACAGATACGCAGTATTTT TRBJ2-3 NA TRBV6-4 TRBD1
CASSHQKGDTGELFF TGTGCCAGCTCCCATCAGAAGGGCGACACCGGGGAGCTGTTTTTT TRBJ2-2 NA TRBV18 NA
CSATSVGSGYTF TGCAGCGCCACGAGTGTAGGGAGCGGCTACACCTTC TRBJ1-2 NA TRBV29-1 NA
CSSGGQLTDTQYF TGCAGTTCGGGGGGACAACTCACAGATACGCAGTATTTT TRBJ2-3 NA TRBV20-1 NA
CSASPGSSYEQYF TGCAGTGCTAGTCCCGGGAGCTCCTACGAGCAGTACTTC TRBJ2-7 few TRBV20-1 NA
CASSFGGELFF TGTGCCAGCAGCTTTGGGGGGGAGCTGTTTTTT TRBJ2-2 many TRBV12-3/TRBV12-4 NA